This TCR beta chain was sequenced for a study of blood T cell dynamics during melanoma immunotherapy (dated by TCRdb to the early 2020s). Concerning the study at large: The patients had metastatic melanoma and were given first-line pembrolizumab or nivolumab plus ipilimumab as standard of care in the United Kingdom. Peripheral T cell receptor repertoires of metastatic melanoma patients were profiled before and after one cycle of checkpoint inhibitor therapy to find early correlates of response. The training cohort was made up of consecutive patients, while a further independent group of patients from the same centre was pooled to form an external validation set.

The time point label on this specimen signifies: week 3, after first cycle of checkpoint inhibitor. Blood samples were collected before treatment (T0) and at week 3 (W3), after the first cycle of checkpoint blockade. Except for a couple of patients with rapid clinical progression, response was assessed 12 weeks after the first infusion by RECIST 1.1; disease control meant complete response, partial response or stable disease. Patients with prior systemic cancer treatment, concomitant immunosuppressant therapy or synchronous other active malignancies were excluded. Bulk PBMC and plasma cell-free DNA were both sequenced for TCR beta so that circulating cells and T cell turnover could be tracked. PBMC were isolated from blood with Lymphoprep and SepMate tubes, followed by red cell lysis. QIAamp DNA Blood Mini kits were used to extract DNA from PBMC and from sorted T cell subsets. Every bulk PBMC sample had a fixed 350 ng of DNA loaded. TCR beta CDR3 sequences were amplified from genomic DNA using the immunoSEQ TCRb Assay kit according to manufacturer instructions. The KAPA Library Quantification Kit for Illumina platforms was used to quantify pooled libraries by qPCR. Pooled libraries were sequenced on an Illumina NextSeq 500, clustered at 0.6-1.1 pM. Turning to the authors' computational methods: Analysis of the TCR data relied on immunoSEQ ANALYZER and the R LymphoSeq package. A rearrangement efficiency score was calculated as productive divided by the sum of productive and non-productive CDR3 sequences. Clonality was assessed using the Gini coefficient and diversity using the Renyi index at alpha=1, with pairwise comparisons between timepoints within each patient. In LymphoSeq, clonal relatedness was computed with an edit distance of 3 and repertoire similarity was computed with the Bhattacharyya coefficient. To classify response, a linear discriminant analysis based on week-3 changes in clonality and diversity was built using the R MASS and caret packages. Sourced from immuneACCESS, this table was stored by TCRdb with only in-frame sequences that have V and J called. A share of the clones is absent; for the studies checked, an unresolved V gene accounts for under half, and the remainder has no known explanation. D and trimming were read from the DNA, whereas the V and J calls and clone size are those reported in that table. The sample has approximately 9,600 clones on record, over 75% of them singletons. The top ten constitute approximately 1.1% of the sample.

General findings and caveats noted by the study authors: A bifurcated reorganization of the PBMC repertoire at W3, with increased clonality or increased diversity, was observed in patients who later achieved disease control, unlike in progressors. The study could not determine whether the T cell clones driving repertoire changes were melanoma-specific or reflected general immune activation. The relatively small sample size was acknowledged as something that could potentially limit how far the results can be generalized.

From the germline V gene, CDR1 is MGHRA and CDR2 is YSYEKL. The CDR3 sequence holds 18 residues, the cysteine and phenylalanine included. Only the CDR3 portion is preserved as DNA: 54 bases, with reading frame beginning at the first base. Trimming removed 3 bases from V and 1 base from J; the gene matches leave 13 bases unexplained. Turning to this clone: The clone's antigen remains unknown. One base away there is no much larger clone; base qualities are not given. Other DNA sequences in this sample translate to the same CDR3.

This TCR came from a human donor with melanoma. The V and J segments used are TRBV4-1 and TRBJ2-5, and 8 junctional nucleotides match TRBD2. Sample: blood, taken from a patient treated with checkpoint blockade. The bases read TGCGCCAGCAGCCAGATAGGGGGTCGGGGGGGGCCCCAAGAGACCCAGTACTTC. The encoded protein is CASSQIGGRGGPQETQYF.